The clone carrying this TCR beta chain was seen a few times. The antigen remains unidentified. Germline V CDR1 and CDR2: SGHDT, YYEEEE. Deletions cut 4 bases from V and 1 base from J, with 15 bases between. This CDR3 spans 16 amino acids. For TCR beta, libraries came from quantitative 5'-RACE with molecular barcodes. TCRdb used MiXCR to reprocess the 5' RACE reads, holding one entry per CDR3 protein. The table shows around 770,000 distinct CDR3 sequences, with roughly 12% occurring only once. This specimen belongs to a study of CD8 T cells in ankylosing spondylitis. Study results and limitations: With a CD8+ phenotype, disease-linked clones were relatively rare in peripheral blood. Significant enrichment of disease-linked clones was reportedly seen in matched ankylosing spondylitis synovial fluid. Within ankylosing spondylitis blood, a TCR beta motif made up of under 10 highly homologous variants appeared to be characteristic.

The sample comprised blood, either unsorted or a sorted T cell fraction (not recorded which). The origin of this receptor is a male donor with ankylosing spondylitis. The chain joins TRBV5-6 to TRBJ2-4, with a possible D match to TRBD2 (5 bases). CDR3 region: CASSHQPSGAKNIQYF. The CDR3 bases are TGTGCCAGCAGCCACCAGCCCTCGGGGGCCAAAAACATTCAGTACTTC. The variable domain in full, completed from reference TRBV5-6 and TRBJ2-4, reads DAGVTQSPTHLIKTRGQQVTLRCSPKSGHDTVSWYQQALGQGPQFIFQYYEEEERQRGNFPDRFSGHQFPNYSSELNVNALLLGDSALYLCASSHQPSGAKNIQYFGAGTRLSVL.